These 20 T cell receptor beta chains originate from one sample sequenced in a study of Graves' ophthalmopathy and Graves' hyperthyroidism. Scientists amplified the TCR beta CDR3 regions from RNA transcripts. RT-PCR in the first round used HTBI primers; a second-round multiplex PCR followed. TCRdb recomputed calls from the multiplex PCR reads with MiXCR, one row per CDR3 protein. The table includes roughly 350,000 distinct CDR3 sequences, about a sixth detected once. Material: peripheral blood. Every receptor here comes from an adult woman with stable Graves' hyperthyroidism.

In its sample, this clonotype was seen many times. V usage is TRBV19 and J usage is TRBJ2-4, with D possibly called TRBD1 or TRBD2 (6 bases each). Germline assignment: CDR1 LNHDA and CDR2 SQIVND (reference sequence). Trimming removed 10 bases from V and 0 bases from J, with 10 bases in between. The CDR3 has 13 residues. CDR3 DNA sequence: TGTGCCATTAGGGGGGAAGCCAAAAACATTCAGTACTTC. Translation gives CAIRGEAKNIQYF.

There are many counts of this clonotype. The chain carries TRBV5-1 and TRBJ1-2; D is unclear. Trimming pared 0 bases from V and 6 bases from J, leaving 15 bases between. Germline assignment: CDR1 SGHRS and CDR2 YFSETQ. The CDR3 totals 15 residues. CDR3 bases: TGCGCCAGCAGCTTGGATACCCCAGCAAGCCATGGCTACACCTTC. This sequence encodes CASSLDTPASHGYTF.

The CDR3 protein is CASKAGRGSYEQYF. The CDR3 DNA reads TGTGCCAGTAAGGCAGGACGGGGATCCTACGAGCAGTACTTC. The rearrangement links TRBV19 to TRBJ2-7, with TRBD2 as a possible D gene (5 bases). Germline V gene sequence: CDR1 LNHDA, CDR2 SQIVND (reference sequence). This CDR3 spans 14 amino acids. Trimming removed 7 bases at V and 1 base at J, with 14 bases between. The whole variable domain, remainder taken from reference TRBV19 and TRBJ2-7, is DGGITQSPKYLFRKEGQNVTLSCEQNLNHDAMYWYRQDPGQGLRLIYYSQIVNDFQKGDIAEGYSVSREKKESFPLTVTSAQKNPTAFYLCASKAGRGSYEQYFGPGTRLTVT.

This clonotype was detected ten times or more. The V gene is TRBV29-1, the J gene TRBJ1-2; 9 bases map to TRBD1. CDR1 is SQVTM, CDR2 ANQGSEA, per germline. The CDR3 has 14 amino acids. V shed 4 bases and J 5 bases; nucleotides not matched to a gene: 8. The DNA for the CDR3 is TGCAGCGTTGTAGGGGACAGGGAGGGGTATGGCTACACCTTC. It specifies CSVVGDREGYGYTF.

The table lists this clonotype with many counts. The chain joins TRBV20-1 to TRBJ2-7; 9 positions agree with TRBD2. Per germline, CDR1 DFQATT and CDR2 SNEGSKA (reference sequence). Trimming cost V 6 bases and J 4 bases; bases outside gene matches: 10. The CDR3 loop spans 14 amino acids. The CDR3 sequence is CSAQIAGAEYEQYF. CDR3 in DNA: TGCAGTGCCCAGATAGCGGGAGCGGAGTACGAGCAGTACTTC.

This clonotype was seen at least ten times. The chain has TRBV11-2 and TRBJ1-1; 9 bases are a match to TRBD1. Germline lookup yields CDR1 SGHAT and CDR2 FQNNGV. There are 16 residues in the CDR3. With V trimmed by 1 base and J by 5 bases, 8 bases remained unmatched. CDR3 amino acids: CASSLGYRGHRTEAFF. In nucleotides, the CDR3 is TGTGCCAGCAGCTTAGGGTACAGGGGGCATAGGACTGAAGCTTTCTTT.

This clonotype was seen ten or more times. V is TRBV10-3 and J is TRBJ2-7; 9 bases line up with TRBD1. There are 12 residues in the CDR3. Germline V CDR1 and CDR2: ENHRY, SYGVKD. V shed 10 bases, J shed 6 bases, and the junction held 7 bases outside the gene matches. The CDR3 spells CASTPDRGEQYF. The CDR3 nucleotides read TGTGCCAGCACCCCGGACAGGGGCGAGCAGTACTTC.

In its sample, this clonotype was seen many times. The chain recombines TRBV12-3 or TRBV12-4 with TRBJ2-2; 12 bases are a match to TRBD2. This CDR3 comprises 14 residues. V was pared by 5 bases and J by 6 bases, with 1 base of the junction left unmatched. The CDR3: CASSPSGRAGELFF. For the CDR3, the DNA is TGTGCCAGCAGTCCTAGCGGGAGGGCCGGGGAGCTGTTTTTT.

This clonotype was found many times. The CDR3: CSAGTREAGGHEQYF. The CDR3 DNA sequence: TGCAGTGCTGGGACACGGGAGGCGGGAGGCCACGAGCAGTACTTC. J is TRBJ2-7 and V is TRBV20-1; the match to TRBD2 covers 8 bases. With 5 bases clipped from V and 5 bases from J, the junction kept 14 bases outside the gene matches. Germline V gene sequence: CDR1 DFQATT, CDR2 SNEGSKA (reference sequence). This CDR3 comprises 15 residues.

There are many counts of this clonotype. One junction end does not reproduce the germline sequence, and a read error may be involved. The CDR3 DNA is TGCGCCAGCAACTTGGAAACGGCCGGTGCTAACACCGGGGAGCTGTTTTTT. Translating gives CASNLETAGANTGELFF. V usage is TRBV5-1 and J usage is TRBJ2-2; no firm D call. Germline V gene sequence: CDR1 SGHRS, CDR2 YFSETQ. The CDR3 loop spans 17 amino acids.

In this sample, this clonotype turned up many times. The rearrangement uses TRBV7-8 and TRBJ2-7; D is ambiguous. The V end lost 2 bases, the J end lost 6 bases, and 11 bases lay between the germline ends. The germline gives CDR1 SGHVS, CDR2 FQNEAQ. This CDR3 has 13 residues. The CDR3 nucleotides are TGTGCCAGCAGCTTATTTTCGGTGGGCGAGCAGTACTTC. Translated, it gives CASSLFSVGEQYF. Complete variable domain (other parts from reference TRBV7-8 and TRBJ2-7): GAGVSQSPRYKVAKRGQDVALRCDPISGHVSLFWYQQALGQGPEFLTYFQNEAQLDKSGLPSDRFFAERPEGSVSTLKIQRTQQEDSAVYLCASSLFSVGEQYFGPGTRLTVT.

This clonotype has ten or more counts. The chain has TRBV20-1 and TRBJ1-2; D remains unclear. Germline CDR1 reads DFQATT; CDR2 reads SNEGSKA (reference sequence). The CDR3 extends over 15 amino acids. V dropped 3 bases and J dropped 2 bases, with 16 bases sitting between them. In DNA form, the CDR3 reads TGCAGTGCTAGGGGTAGCCCATTAGGCAACTATGGCTACACCTTC. Protein sequence: CSARGSPLGNYGYTF.

This clonotype has a count of ten or more. The chain carries TRBV6-2 or TRBV6-3 and TRBJ1-5, with a possible D match to TRBD1 (6 bases). Germline V lookup: CDR1 MNHEY, CDR2 SVGEGT. The germline V and J ends were trimmed by 8 bases and 1 base, with 15 bases remaining between them. The CDR3 contains 15 residues. CDR3 sequence (DNA): TGTGCCAGCGGGGAGGGGGGAAGGAGCAATCAGCCCCAGCATTTT. Protein: CASGEGGRSNQPQHF.

At least ten counts were recorded for this clonotype. The V call is TRBV28, the J call TRBJ1-2; tentative D call: TRBD1 (5 bases). CDR1 and CDR2 (germline): MDHEN, SYDVKM. This CDR3 is built from 14 residues. Trimming shortened V by 5 bases and J by 6 bases, and 16 bases separated the two germline ends. DNA of the CDR3: TGTGCCAGCAGTCCACTCCGGGGGAAAGATGGCTACACCTTC. Its protein is CASSPLRGKDGYTF.

This clonotype was found many times. V and J are TRBV5-1 and TRBJ2-5; no reliable D call. The CDR3 length is 12 residues. Trimming stripped 4 bases from V and 2 bases from J, with 6 bases between. From germline, CDR1 is SGHRS and CDR2 YFSETQ. The CDR3 bases are TGCGCCAGCAGCACCTTACAAGAGACCCAGTACTTC. Translation: CASSTLQETQYF.

This clonotype was counted ten times or more. A far larger clone is only one base removed, so a read error is likely. CDR3 protein: CASSSVRETQYF. The CDR3 DNA is TGTGCCAGCAGCTCAGTAAGGGAGACCCAGTACTTC. The gene calls are TRBV11-2 and TRBJ2-5; no reliable D call. The CDR3 runs to 12 residues. The ends were cut back, 4 bases at V and 5 bases at J, with 8 bases in the middle. Germline V CDR1 and CDR2: SGHAT, FQNNGV.

This clonotype was observed at least ten times. This sequence joins TRBV9 and TRBJ2-7; 8 nucleotides agree with TRBD1. This CDR3 region has 15 residues. Trimming removed 0 bases from V and 3 bases from J; junction bases left unmatched: 5. Germline values: CDR1 SGDLS, CDR2 YYNGEE. The CDR3 DNA sequence: TGTGCCAGCAGCGTAGGGGGGGACAGGAGCTACGAGCAGTACTTC. It yields the protein CASSVGGDRSYEQYF.

This clonotype was seen a handful of times. V usage is TRBV20-1 and J usage is TRBJ2-7, with 12 bases that match TRBD1. The CDR3 has 13 residues. V trimming: 6 bases; J trimming: 5 bases; junction bases outside the gene matches: 5. Per germline, CDR1 DFQATT and CDR2 SNEGSKA (reference sequence). CDR3 in amino acids: CSATGTGGHEQYF. The CDR3 coding sequence is TGCAGTGCAACCGGGACAGGGGGCCACGAGCAGTACTTC.

At least ten counts were recorded for this clonotype. The CDR3 loop is CASSFGRQAYEQYF. The CDR3 DNA is TGTGCCAGCAGTTTTGGCCGGCAAGCCTACGAGCAGTACTTC. The chain carries TRBV28 and TRBJ2-7; D is undetermined. Germline V gene data show CDR1 as MDHEN and CDR2 as SYDVKM. CDR3 length: 14 amino acids. V shed 3 bases and J shed 2 bases, with 11 bases lying between them.

In its sample, this clonotype was seen a few times. The chain has TRBV28 and TRBJ1-2; TRBD1 might be the D (5 bases). The CDR3 is 11 residues long. V lost 4 bases to trimming and J lost 8 bases, with 8 bases between them. Germline loops: CDR1 MDHEN, CDR2 SYDVKM. CDR3 loop: CASSWGKGYTF. The CDR3 nucleotides are TGTGCCAGCAGTTGGGGGAAGGGCTACACCTTC.